This T cell receptor (beta chain) originates from a study of T cells in Graves' hyperthyroidism and ophthalmopathy. TCR beta CDR3 sequences were amplified from RNA transcripts. During a first-round RT-PCR of the TCR CDR3, the HTBI primer set was used. Each CDR3 protein gets one entry after TCRdb re-called the multiplex PCR reads with MiXCR. The table shows a few hundred thousand distinct CDR3 sequences, with approximately 14% occurring only once. V was clipped by 6 bases and J by 3 bases, with 8 bases between them. CDR3 size: 12 residues. Germline V lookup: CDR1 SGHTA, CDR2 FQGNSA. This clonotype was counted ten times or more.

The sequenced sample consisted of blood. The chain links TRBV7-2 to TRBJ2-5, with D perhaps given as TRBD1 or TRBD2 (5 bases each). The sequence was collected from a woman aged 18-30 years with Graves' hyperthyroidism. In nucleotides, the CDR3 is TGTGCCAGCAGGGGGACGAAAGAGACCCAGTACTTC. It specifies CASRGTKETQYF.